Included here is one T cell receptor beta chain sequence, with context. In the original processing: Amplified reference gene primers provided the basis for estimating nucleated cell counts. The data were produced by immunoSEQ multiplex PCR, yet TCRdb's version contains in-frame clones alone and is incomplete. V and J calls and clone size follow that table, whereas D and trimming were derived from the DNA. The repertoire holds roughly 290,000 clones, with about 85% as singletons. This record comes from a study of blood T cell repertoires in COVID-19. Looking at the study overall: Whether acute or convalescent, the COVID-19 samples came from the United States, Italy and Spain. Sources were T cells, B-cell-depleted T cells, or PBMCs; the material itself was cDNA or gDNA.

Trimming removed 6 bases at V and 1 base at J, with 9 bases between. CDR3 length: 14 amino acids. Germline assignment: CDR1 LNHDA and CDR2 SQIVND (reference sequence). The V call is TRBV19, the J call TRBJ2-2; possibly TRBD1 for D (5 bases). Sequencing used peripheral blood. The origin of this receptor is a woman aged 45-59 years with active or convalescent COVID-19. CDR3 loop: CASRPRGNTGELFF. The CDR3 nucleotides are TGTGCCAGTAGACCAAGGGGGAACACCGGGGAGCTGTTTTTT.